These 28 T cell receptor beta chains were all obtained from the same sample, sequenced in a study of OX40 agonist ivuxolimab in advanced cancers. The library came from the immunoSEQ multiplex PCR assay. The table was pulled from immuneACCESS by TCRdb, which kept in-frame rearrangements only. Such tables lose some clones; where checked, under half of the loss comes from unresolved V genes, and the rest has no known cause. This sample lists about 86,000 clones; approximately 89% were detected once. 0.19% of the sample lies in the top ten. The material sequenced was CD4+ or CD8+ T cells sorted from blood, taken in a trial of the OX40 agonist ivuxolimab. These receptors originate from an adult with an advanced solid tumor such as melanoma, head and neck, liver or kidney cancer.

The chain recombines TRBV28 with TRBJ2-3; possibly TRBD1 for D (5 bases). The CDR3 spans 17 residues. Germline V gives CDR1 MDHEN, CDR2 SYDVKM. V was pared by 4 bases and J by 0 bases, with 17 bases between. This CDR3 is CASSSRSSGFSTDTQYF. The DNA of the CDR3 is TGTGCCAGCAGTTCGCGCTCGTCAGGGTTTAGCACAGATACGCAGTATTTT.

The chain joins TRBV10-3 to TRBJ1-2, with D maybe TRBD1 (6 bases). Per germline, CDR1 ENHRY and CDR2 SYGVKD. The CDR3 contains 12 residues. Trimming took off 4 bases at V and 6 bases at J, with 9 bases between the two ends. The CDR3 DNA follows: TGTGCCATCAGTGGGACAGTCGATGGCTACACCTTC. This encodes CAISGTVDGYTF.

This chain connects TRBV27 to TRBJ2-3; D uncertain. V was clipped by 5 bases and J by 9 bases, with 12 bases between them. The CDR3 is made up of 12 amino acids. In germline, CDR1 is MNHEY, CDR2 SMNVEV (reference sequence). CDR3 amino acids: CASSPLSGTQYF. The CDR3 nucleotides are TGTGCCAGCAGTCCACTTTCAGGCACGCAGTATTTT.

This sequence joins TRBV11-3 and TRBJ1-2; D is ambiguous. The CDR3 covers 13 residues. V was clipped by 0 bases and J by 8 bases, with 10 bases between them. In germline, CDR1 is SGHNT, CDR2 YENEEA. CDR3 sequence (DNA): TGTGCCAGCAGCTTAGAGGAGGGTGAGGGCTACACCTTC. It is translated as CASSLEEGEGYTF.

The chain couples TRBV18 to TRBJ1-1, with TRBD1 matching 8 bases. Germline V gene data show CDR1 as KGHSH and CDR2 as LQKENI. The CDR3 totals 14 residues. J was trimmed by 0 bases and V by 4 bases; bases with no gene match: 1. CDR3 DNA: TGTGCCAGCTCACAACAGGGGGTGAACACTGAAGCTTTCTTT. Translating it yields CASSQQGVNTEAFF.

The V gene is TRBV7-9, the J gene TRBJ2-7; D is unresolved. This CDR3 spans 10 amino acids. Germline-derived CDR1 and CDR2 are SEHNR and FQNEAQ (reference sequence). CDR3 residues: CATGTYEQYV. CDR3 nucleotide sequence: TGTGCTACTGGGACCTACGAGCAGTACGTC.

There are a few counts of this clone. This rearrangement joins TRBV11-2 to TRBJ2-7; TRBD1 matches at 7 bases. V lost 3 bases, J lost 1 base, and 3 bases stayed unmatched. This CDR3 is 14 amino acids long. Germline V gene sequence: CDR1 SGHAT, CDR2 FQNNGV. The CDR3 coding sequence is TGTGCCAGCAGCTTGGACAGGCTTTCCTACGAGCAGTACTTC. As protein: CASSLDRLSYEQYF.

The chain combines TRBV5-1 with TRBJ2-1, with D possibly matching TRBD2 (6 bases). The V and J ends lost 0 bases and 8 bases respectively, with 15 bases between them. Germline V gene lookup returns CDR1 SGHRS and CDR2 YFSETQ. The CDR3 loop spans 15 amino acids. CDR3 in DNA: TGCGCCAGCAGCTTGGAGGCCCCCCCGGGGGATGAGCAGTTCTTC. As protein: CASSLEAPPGDEQFF.

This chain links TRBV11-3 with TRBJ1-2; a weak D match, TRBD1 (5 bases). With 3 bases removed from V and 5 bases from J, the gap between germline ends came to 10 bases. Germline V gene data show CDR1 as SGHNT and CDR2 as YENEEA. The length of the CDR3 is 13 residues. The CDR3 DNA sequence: TGTGCCAGCAGCTTTCAGTCAGGGTATGGCTACACCTTC. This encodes CASSFQSGYGYTF.

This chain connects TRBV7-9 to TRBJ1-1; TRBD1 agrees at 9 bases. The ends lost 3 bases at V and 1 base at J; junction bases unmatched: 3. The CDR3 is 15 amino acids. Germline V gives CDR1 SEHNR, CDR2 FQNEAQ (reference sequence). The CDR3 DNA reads TGTGCCAGCAGCTTCATGGGACAGGGGAACACTGAAGCTTTCTTT. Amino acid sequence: CASSFMGQGNTEAFF.

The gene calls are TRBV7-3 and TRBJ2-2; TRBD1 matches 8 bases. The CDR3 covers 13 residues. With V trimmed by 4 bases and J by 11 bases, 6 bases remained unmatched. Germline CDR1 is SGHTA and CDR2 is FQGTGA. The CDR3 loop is CASSSRGPTELFF. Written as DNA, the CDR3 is TGTGCCAGCAGCTCCAGGGGGCCCACAGAGCTGTTTTTT.

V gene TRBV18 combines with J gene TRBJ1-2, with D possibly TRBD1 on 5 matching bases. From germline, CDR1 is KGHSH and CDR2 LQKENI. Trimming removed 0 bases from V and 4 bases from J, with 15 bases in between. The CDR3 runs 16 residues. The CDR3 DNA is TGTGCCAGCTCACCACCGATTGGTAGCGGGGGCTATGGCTACACCTTC. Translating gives CASSPPIGSGGYGYTF.

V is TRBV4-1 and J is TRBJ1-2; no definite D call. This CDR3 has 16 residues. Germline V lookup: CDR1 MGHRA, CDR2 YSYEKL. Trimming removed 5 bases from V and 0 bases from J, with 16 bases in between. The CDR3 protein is CASSYGRAPTNYGYTF. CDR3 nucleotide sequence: TGCGCCAGCAGCTACGGCCGGGCTCCTACTAACTATGGCTACACCTTC.

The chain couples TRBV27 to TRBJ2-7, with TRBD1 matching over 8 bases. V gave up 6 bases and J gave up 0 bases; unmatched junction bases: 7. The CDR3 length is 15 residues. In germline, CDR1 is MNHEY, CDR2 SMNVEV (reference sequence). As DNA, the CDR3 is TGTGCCAGCAGCCTCCGGGGGACAGGCTCCTACGAGCAGTACTTC. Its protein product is CASSLRGTGSYEQYF.

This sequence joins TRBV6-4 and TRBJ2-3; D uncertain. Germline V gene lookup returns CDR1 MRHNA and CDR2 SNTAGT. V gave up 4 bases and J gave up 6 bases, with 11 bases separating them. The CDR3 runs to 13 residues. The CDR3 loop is CASSVTRYDTQYF. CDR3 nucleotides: TGTGCCAGCAGTGTGACTCGGTACGATACGCAGTATTTT.

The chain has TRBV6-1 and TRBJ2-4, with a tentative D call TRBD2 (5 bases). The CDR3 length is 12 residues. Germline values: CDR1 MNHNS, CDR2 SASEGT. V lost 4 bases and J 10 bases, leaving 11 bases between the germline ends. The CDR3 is CASSAGGGIQYF. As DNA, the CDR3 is TGTGCCAGCAGTGCCGGCGGCGGGATTCAGTACTTC.

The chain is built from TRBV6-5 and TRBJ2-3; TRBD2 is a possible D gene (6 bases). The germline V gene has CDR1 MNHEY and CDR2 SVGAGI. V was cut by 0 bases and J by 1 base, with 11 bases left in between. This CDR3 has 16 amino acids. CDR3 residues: CASSYSMRGRTDTQYF. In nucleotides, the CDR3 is TGTGCCAGCAGTTACTCGATGCGGGGCCGCACAGATACGCAGTATTTT.

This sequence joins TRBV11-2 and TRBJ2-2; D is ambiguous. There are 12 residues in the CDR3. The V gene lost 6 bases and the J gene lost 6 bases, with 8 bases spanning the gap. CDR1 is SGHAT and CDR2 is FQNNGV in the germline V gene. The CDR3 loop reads CASRQVSGELFF. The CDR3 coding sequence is TGTGCCAGCAGGCAAGTGTCCGGGGAGCTGTTTTTT.

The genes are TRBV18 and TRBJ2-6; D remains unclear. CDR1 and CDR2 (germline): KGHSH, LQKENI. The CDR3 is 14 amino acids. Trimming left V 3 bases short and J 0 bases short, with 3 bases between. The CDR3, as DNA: TGTGCCAGCTCACCCCTCTCTGGGGCCAACGTCCTGACTTTC. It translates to CASSPLSGANVLTF. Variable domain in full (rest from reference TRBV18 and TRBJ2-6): NAGVMQNPRHLVRRRGQEARLRCSPMKGHSHVYWYRQLPEEGLKFMVYLQKENIIDESGMPKERFSAEFPKEGPSILRIQQVVRGDSAAYFCASSPLSGANVLTFGAGSRLTVL.

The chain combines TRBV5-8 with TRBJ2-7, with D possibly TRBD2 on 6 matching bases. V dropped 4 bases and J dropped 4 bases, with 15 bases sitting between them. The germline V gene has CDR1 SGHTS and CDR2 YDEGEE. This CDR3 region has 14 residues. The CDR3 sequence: CASSLGGAPYEQYV. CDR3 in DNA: TGTGCCAGCAGCCTGGGCGGGGCCCCTTACGAGCAGTACGTC.

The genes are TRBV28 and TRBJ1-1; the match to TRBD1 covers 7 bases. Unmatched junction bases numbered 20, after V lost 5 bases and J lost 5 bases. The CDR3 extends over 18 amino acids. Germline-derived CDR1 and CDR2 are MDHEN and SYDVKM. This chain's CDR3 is CASSPSRSSRQGKTEAFF. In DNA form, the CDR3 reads TGTGCCAGCAGTCCATCAAGATCGTCGAGACAGGGAAAGACTGAAGCTTTCTTT.

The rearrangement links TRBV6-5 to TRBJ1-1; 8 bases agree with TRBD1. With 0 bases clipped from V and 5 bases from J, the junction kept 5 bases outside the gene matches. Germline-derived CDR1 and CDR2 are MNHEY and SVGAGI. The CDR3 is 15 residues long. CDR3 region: CASSYSTRGQTEAFF. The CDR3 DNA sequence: TGTGCCAGCAGTTACTCGACCAGGGGGCAGACTGAAGCTTTCTTT.

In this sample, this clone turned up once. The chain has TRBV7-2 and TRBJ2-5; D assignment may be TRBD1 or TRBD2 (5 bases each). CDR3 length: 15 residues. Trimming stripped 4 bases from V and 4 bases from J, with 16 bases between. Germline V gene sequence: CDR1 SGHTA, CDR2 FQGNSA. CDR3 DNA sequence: TGTGCCAGCAGCTCGCGATCCCCTGGGGGAGAGACCCAGTACTTC. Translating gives CASSSRSPGGETQYF. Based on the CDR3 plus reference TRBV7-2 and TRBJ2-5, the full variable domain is GAGVSQSPSNKVTEKGKDVELRCDPISGHTALYWYRQSLGQGLEFLIYFQGNSAPDKSGLPSDRFSAERTGGSVSTLTIQRTQQEDSAVYLCASSSRSPGGETQYFGPGTRLLVL.

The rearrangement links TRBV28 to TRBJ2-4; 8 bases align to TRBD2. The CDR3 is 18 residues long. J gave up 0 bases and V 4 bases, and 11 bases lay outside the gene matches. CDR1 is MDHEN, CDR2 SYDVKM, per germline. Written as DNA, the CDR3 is TGTGCCAGCAGTTCTGCGGGGGGCCTCCTACTAGCCAAAAACATTCAGTACTTC. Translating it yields CASSSAGGLLLAKNIQYF.

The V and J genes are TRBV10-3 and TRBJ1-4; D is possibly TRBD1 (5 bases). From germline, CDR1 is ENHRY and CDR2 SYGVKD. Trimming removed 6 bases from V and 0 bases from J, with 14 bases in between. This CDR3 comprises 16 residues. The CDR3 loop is CAISTGMGATNEKLFF. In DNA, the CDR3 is TGTGCCATCAGCACGGGGATGGGGGCAACTAATGAAAAACTGTTTTTT.

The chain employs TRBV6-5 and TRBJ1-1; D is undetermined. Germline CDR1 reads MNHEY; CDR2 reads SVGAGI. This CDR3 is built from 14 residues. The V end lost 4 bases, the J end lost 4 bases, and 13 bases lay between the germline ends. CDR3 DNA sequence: TGTGCCAGCAGTTCCTTCTCCGGCGCCACTGAAGCTTTCTTT. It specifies CASSSFSGATEAFF.

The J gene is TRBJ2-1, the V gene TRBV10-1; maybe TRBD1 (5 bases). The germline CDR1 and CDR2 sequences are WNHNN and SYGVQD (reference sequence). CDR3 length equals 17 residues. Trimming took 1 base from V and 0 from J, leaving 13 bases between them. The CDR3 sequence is CASSELQGRSSYNEQFF. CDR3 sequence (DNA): TGCGCCAGCAGTGAGTTGCAGGGAAGAAGCTCCTACAATGAGCAGTTCTTC.

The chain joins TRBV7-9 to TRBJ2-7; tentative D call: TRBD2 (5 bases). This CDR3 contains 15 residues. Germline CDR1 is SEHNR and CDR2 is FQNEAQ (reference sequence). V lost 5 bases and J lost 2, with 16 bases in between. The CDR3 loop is CASSQSRGTTYEQYF. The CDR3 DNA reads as TGTGCCAGCAGCCAAAGTCGGGGAACGACCTACGAGCAGTACTTC.